This TCR beta chain was sequenced in a study of regulatory T cells in long-lasting Graves disease. Overall study: The antithyroid drugs taken by newly diagnosed Graves' patients had been used for under 3 months. Whole-study findings and limits: It was in persistent disease that TRBV28, TRBJ1-2 and TRBJ2-5 were favored.

With iRepertoire HTBI primers and Arm-PCR of CDR3 regions, TCR beta libraries were built. TCRdb reprocessed the multiplex PCR reads with MiXCR, giving one entry per CDR3 protein. In the table there are fewer than 350,000 distinct CDR3 sequences, 15% to 20% of which are singletons. This CDR3 contains 13 residues. The germline V gene encodes CDR1 MDHEN and CDR2 SYDVKM. Trimming took 6 bases from V and 5 from J; bases not matched to a gene: 3. Time point indicated: newly diagnosed GD, antithyroid drugs for less than 3 months. TCR sequences were obtained from RNA taken from PBMCs. This clonotype was counted at least ten times. Its antigen remains unidentified.

The source was peripheral blood mononuclear cells (PBMCs), collected at new diagnosis, from a patient treated with antithyroid drugs. This rearrangement joins TRBV28 to TRBJ1-4; 7 bases match TRBD1. This TCR came from a female donor with Graves disease. The CDR3 here is CASSRGTNEKLFF. The DNA for the CDR3 is TGTGCCAGCAGCAGGGGGACAAATGAAAAACTGTTTTTT.